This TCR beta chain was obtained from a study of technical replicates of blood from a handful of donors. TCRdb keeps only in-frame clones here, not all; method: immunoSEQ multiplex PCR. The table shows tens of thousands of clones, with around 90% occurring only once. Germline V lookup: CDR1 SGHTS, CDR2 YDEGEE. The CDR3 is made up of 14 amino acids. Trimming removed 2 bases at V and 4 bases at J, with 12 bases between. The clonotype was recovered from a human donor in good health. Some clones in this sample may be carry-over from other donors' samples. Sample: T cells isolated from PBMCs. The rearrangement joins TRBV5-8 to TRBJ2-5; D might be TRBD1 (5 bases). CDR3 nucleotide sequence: TGTGCCAGCAGCTTAGCTGGGGCGATAGAGACCCAGTACTTC. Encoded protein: CASSLAGAIETQYF.